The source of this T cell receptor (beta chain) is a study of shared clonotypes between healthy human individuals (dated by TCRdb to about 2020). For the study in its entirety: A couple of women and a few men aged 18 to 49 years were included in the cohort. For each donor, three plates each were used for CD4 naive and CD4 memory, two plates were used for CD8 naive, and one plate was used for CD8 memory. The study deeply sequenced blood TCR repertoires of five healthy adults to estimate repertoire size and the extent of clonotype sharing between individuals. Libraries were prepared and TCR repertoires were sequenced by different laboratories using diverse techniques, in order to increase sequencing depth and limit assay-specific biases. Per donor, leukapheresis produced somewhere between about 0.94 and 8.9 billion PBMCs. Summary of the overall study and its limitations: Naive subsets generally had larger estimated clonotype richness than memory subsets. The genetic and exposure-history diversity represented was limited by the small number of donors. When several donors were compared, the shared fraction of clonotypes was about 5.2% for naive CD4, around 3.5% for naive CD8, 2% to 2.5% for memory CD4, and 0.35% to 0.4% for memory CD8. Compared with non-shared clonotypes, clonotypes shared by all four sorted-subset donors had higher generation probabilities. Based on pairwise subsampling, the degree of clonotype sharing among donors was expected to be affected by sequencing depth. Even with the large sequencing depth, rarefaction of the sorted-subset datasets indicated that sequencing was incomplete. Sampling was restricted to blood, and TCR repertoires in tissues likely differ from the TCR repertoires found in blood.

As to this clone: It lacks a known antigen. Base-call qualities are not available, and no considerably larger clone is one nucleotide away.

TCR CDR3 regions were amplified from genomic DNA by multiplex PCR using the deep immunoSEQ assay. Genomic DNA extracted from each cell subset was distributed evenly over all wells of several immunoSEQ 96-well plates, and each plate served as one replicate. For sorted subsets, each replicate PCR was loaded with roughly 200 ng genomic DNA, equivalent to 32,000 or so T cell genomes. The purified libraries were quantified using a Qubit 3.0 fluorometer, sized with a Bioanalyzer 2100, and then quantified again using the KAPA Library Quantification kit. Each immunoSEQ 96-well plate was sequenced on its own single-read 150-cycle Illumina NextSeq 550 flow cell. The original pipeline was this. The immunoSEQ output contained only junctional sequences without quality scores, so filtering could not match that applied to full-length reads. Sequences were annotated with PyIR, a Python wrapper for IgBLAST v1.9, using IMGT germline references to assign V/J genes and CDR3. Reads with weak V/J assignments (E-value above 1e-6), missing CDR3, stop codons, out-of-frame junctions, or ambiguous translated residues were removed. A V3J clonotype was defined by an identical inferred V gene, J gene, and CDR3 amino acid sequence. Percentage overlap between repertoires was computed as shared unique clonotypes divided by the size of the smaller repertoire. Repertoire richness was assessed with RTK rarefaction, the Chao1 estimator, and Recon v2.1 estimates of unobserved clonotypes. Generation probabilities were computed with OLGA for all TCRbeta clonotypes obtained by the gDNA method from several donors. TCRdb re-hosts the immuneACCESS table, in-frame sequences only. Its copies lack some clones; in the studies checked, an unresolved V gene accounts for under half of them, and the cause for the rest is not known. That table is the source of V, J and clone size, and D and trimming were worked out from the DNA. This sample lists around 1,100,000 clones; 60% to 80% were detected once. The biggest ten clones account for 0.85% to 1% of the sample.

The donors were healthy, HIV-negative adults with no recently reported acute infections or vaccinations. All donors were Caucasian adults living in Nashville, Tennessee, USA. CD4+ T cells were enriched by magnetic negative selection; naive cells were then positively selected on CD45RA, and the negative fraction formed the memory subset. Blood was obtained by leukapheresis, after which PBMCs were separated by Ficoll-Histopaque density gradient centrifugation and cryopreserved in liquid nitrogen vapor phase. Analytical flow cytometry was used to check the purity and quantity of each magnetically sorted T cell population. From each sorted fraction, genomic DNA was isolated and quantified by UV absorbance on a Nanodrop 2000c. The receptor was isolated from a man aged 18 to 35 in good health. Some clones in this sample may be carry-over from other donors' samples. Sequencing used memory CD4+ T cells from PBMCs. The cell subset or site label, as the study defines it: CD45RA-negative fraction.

Here is the DNA: TGTGCCAGTCAGGACAGAGCTCGAGAGACCCAGTACTTC. The translation is CASQDRARETQYF. The sequence is built from TRBV19 and TRBJ2-5; D gene: possibly TRBD1, on 6 matching bases. Measured from the cysteine to the phenylalanine, the CDR3 is 13 residues long. Only the CDR3 DNA is retained, 39 bases long and in frame from the first base. The germline ends are 14 bases apart after V is trimmed by 8 bases and J by 4 bases. Looking up the germline V gene (reference sequence) yields CDR1 LNHDA and CDR2 SQIVND.